This T cell receptor (beta chain) was captured in a study of pediatric ulcerative colitis. Findings and limits, study-wide: Total lymphocyte DNA, not sorted subsets, was the template.

Up to 500,000 reads were sequenced per sample. Measured with immunoSEQ multiplex PCR; TCRdb has only the in-frame clones, and not every one. Of about 35,000 clones listed, about three quarters are singletons. V lost 4 bases, J lost 5 bases, and 11 bases lay in between. The CDR3 runs to 13 residues. Germline V CDR1 and CDR2: PRHDT, FYEKMQ (reference sequence). The rectum was sampled with one to two pinch biopsies at colonoscopy. Note on this clone: Its antigen is unknown.

The sequencing sample was made of gut tissue. The chain uses TRBV13 and TRBJ2-5; no clear D. The origin of this receptor is a boy between 10 and 17 years old with mild ulcerative colitis. CDR3 DNA sequence: TGTGCCAGCAGCTCCGGGCCACTGGAGACCCAGTACTTC. Residues: CASSSGPLETQYF.